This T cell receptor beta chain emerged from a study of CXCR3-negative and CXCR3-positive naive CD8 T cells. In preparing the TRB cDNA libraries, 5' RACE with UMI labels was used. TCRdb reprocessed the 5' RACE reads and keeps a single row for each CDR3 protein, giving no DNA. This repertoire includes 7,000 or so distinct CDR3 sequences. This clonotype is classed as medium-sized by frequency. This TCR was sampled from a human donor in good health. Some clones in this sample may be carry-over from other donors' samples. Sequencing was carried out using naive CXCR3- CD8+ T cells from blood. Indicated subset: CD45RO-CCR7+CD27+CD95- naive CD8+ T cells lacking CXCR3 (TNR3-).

This CDR3 is CSARDGGRTAF. J is TRBJ1-2 and V is TRBV20-1; lacking DNA, the TRBD1 call made by TCRdb goes unchecked. This CDR3 spans 11 amino acids. Germline-derived CDR1 and CDR2 are DFQATT and SNEGSKA (reference sequence).